The 27 T cell receptor beta chains below come from one sample, sequenced in a study of human CD8 memory T cell subsets. Making the TCR beta libraries relied on UMI-labeled 5' RACE. From its re-call of the 5' RACE reads, TCRdb lists each CDR3 protein once, without DNA. The specimen's table records under 20,000 distinct CDR3 sequences. Material: CD8+ T cells from PBMCs. Receptors originate from a human donor in good health.

The chain carries TRBV14 and TRBJ1-6; lacking DNA, the TRBD1 call made by TCRdb goes unchecked. The CDR3 is 15 residues long. Germline loops: CDR1 SGHDN, CDR2 FVKESK. This chain's CDR3 is CASSQVQGAASPLHF.

This rearrangement joins TRBV7-9 to TRBJ1-4; TCRdb selects TRBD1, and the lack of DNA leaves this call unchecked. Germline CDR1 reads SEHNR; CDR2 reads FQNEAQ (reference sequence). The CDR3 consists of 18 residues. The CDR3 sequence: CASSLVGTGGFWNEKLFF.

This sequence joins TRBV20-1 and TRBJ2-4. Germline V gene lookup returns CDR1 DFQATT and CDR2 SNEGSKA (reference sequence). CDR3 size: 14 residues. The CDR3 region is CSARALEAKNIQYF.

CDR3 amino acids: CASSPRQDTQYF. The J gene is TRBJ2-3, the V gene TRBV7-9. The CDR3 consists of 12 residues. The germline gives CDR1 SEHNR, CDR2 FQNEAQ (reference sequence).

The V and J genes are TRBV7-9 and TRBJ2-5. This CDR3 has 12 amino acids. Per germline, CDR1 SEHNR and CDR2 FQNEAQ (reference sequence). CDR3 sequence: CASSLGMETQYF.

The chain recombines TRBV2 with TRBJ2-7; TCRdb outputs TRBD1, but without DNA this stays unchecked. CDR1 and CDR2 from the germline V gene are SNHLY and FYNNEI. This CDR3 spans 14 amino acids. Here the CDR3 reads CASSEAHRANEQYF. The full variable domain, in which reference TRBV2 and TRBJ2-7 provide the parts outside the CDR3, is EPEVTQTPSHQVTQMGQEVILRCVPISNHLYFYWYRQILGQKVEFLVSFYNNEISEKSEIFDDQFSVERPDGSNFTLKIRSTKLEDSAMYFCASSEAHRANEQYFGPGTRLTVT.

The chain is built from TRBV20-1 and TRBJ2-7; the TCRdb D gene call, TRBD2, has no DNA to confirm it. The germline V gene has CDR1 DFQATT and CDR2 SNEGSKA (reference sequence). The CDR3 is 15 residues long. CDR3 protein: CSASGLAGAAYEQYF.

The chain is built from TRBV4-1 and TRBJ2-1. Germline CDR1 and CDR2: MGHRA and YSYEKL. The CDR3 has 14 amino acids. The CDR3: CASSQEVLYNEQFF.

This chain links TRBV29-1 with TRBJ1-1; the TCRdb D gene call, TRBD1, has no DNA to confirm it. The germline CDR1 and CDR2 sequences are SQVTM and ANQGSEA. The CDR3 is 14 amino acids. The CDR3: CSGKLLDRGIGAFF.

The chain uses TRBV2 and TRBJ2-3. CDR1 is SNHLY and CDR2 is FYNNEI in the germline V gene. The CDR3 contains 16 residues. This CDR3 reads CASQRVRASSTDTQYF.

The genes are TRBV28 and TRBJ2-7; TCRdb reports TRBD2, a call that lacks DNA to check it against. The germline gives CDR1 MDHEN, CDR2 SYDVKM. The length of the CDR3 is 14 residues. CDR3 sequence: CASSFSSGNDEQYF. The entire variable domain, with the rest obtained from reference TRBV28 and TRBJ2-7, is as follows: DVKVTQSSRYLVKRTGEKVFLECVQDMDHENMFWYRQDPGLGLRLIYFSYDVKMKEKGDIPEGYSVSREKKERFSLILESASTNQTSMYLCASSFSSGNDEQYFGPGTRLTVT.

V is TRBV27 and J is TRBJ2-1; TCRdb gives TRBD2 as the D gene, but with no DNA this cannot be confirmed. Germline V gene data show CDR1 as MNHEY and CDR2 as SMNVEV (reference sequence). The CDR3 contains 15 residues. CDR3 sequence reads: CASSLTSGSLNEQFF.

The genes are TRBV7-9 and TRBJ2-1; TCRdb designates TRBD2, a call that cannot be tested without DNA. Germline V CDR1 and CDR2: SEHNR, FQNEAQ (reference sequence). There are 16 residues in the CDR3. The CDR3 is CASSLLAASSYNEQFF.

The chain is built from TRBV7-8 and TRBJ1-6; TCRdb reports TRBD1, a call that lacks DNA to check it against. The CDR3 totals 14 residues. Looked up from germline, CDR1 is SGHVS and CDR2 is FQNEAQ. This CDR3 reads CASSLATGFSPLHF.

The chain joins TRBV2 to TRBJ2-1. This CDR3 has 14 amino acids. Per the germline V gene, CDR1 is SNHLY and CDR2 is FYNNEI. CDR3 in amino acids: CASSGQSGFDEQFF.

J is TRBJ2-3 and V is TRBV28; TCRdb returns TRBD2, unconfirmable since there is no DNA. Germline V CDR1 and CDR2: MDHEN, SYDVKM. The CDR3 loop spans 18 amino acids. The CDR3 reads CASSASNLAGAPRDTQYF.

The J gene is TRBJ1-1, the V gene TRBV9. The CDR3 consists of 12 residues. Germline CDR1 reads SGDLS; CDR2 reads YYNGEE. CDR3 protein: CASSVVNTEAFF.

By frequency, this clonotype is medium-sized (0.01 to 0.1%). The rearrangement joins TRBV4-3 to TRBJ2-7; absent DNA, TCRdb's TRBD1 call cannot be checked. The CDR3 runs 16 residues. Germline loops: CDR1 LGHNA, CDR2 YSLEER. CDR3 amino acids: CASSQDRRTGSYEQYF.

The V and J genes are TRBV20-1 and TRBJ2-7. CDR1 is DFQATT, CDR2 SNEGSKA, per germline (reference sequence). This CDR3 spans 13 amino acids. This chain's CDR3 is CSARGLATYEQYF.

This chain connects TRBV7-6 to TRBJ2-3; as DNA is missing, the TRBD1 call by TCRdb cannot be tested. The CDR3 is made up of 15 amino acids. Germline V gives CDR1 SGHVS, CDR2 FNYEAQ. CDR3 protein: CASSLWGRGTDTQYF.

The V call is TRBV19, the J call TRBJ1-1. CDR3 size: 13 residues. Germline CDR1 and CDR2: LNHDA and SQIVND (reference sequence). This CDR3 is CASRRERNTEAFF.

This clonotype counts as medium-sized by frequency. The chain couples TRBV28 to TRBJ2-1; the TRBD2 assignment by TCRdb is unverifiable without DNA. Germline CDR1 and CDR2: MDHEN and SYDVKM. CDR3 size: 18 residues. CDR3: CASSFPIEREGLRDEQFF. Using reference TRBV28 and TRBJ2-1 for the parts outside the CDR3, the full variable domain is DVKVTQSSRYLVKRTGEKVFLECVQDMDHENMFWYRQDPGLGLRLIYFSYDVKMKEKGDIPEGYSVSREKKERFSLILESASTNQTSMYLCASSFPIEREGLRDEQFFGPGTRLTVL.

This rearrangement joins TRBV10-3 to TRBJ2-3; TCRdb reports TRBD2, a call that lacks DNA to check it against. The length of the CDR3 is 18 residues. Germline-derived CDR1 and CDR2 are ENHRY and SYGVKD. The chain's CDR3 is CAISEGWETSGEADTQYF.

The rearrangement links TRBV3-1 to TRBJ1-1; the D call from TCRdb, TRBD1, cannot be confirmed without DNA. The CDR3 extends over 13 amino acids. The germline V gene encodes CDR1 LGHDT and CDR2 YNNKEL (reference sequence). CDR3 amino acids: CASSQGADTEAFF.

This chain joins TRBV4-3 and TRBJ2-1. The germline V gene encodes CDR1 LGHNA and CDR2 YSLEER. The CDR3 totals 16 residues. The CDR3 sequence: CASSQDLGSSYNEQFF.

The V call is TRBV6-1, the J call TRBJ2-1; lacking DNA, the TRBD1 call made by TCRdb goes unchecked. CDR1 is MNHNS, CDR2 SASEGT, per germline. This CDR3 contains 16 residues. CDR3 loop: CASSEAFWDAYNEQFF.

The chain employs TRBV29-1 and TRBJ2-5; TCRdb indicates TRBD1, and absent DNA this call remains unverified. This CDR3 comprises 14 residues. Germline assignment: CDR1 SQVTM and CDR2 ANQGSEA. CDR3 amino acids: CSVEEAGVEETQYF.